This T cell receptor (beta chain) was identified in a study of OX40 agonist ivuxolimab in advanced cancers. Overall study context: Ivuxolimab, an antibody that agonizes OX40 (CD134), was administered to the patients. Patients were dosed intravenously with ivuxolimab at 0.01 to 10 mg/kg every 2 weeks. General study findings and limits: The work left the antigen specificity of expanded peripheral T cells undetermined.

Systemic immunosuppression or a history of autoimmune disease excluded patients. Only in-frame clones appear in the TCRdb table, and some are missing; sequencing was by immunoSEQ multiplex PCR. This table has more than 85,000 clones, about 90% appearing once. This CDR3 is built from 14 residues. Germline V gene sequence: CDR1 SGHRS, CDR2 YFSETQ. The V end was cut by 0 bases, the J end by 6 bases, with 10 bases between. As concerns this clone: Antigen: not known.

The material sequenced was CD4+ or CD8+ T cells sorted from blood, taken in a trial of the OX40 agonist ivuxolimab. The TCR was taken from an adult with an advanced solid tumor such as melanoma, head and neck, liver or kidney cancer. The chain carries TRBV5-1 and TRBJ2-1; D call uncertain. The CDR3 DNA sequence: TGCGCCAGCAGCTTGGCCCTAGTAAGCAATGAGCAGTTCTTC. Encoded protein: CASSLALVSNEQFF. Together with reference TRBV5-1 and TRBJ2-1, the CDR3 gives the full variable domain: KAGVTQTPRYLIKTRGQQVTLSCSPISGHRSVSWYQQTPGQGLQFLFEYFSETQRNKGNFPGRFSGRQFSNSRSEMNVSTLELGDSALYLCASSLALVSNEQFFGPGTRLTVL.